This TCR beta chain derives from a study of OX40 agonist ivuxolimab in advanced cancers. Germline V gene data show CDR1 as MGHRA and CDR2 as YSYEKL. The CDR3 is 18 amino acids. After removal of 4 bases from V and 3 bases from J, the junction contained 17 bases not matched to a gene. Clones were read by immunoSEQ multiplex PCR, and TCRdb kept only the in-frame ones, dropping some. The data hold around 56,000 clones, with around 90% observed a single time. The rearrangement joins TRBV4-1 to TRBJ1-1, with 7 bases aligning to TRBD1. The specimen was CD4+ or CD8+ T cells sorted from blood, collected in a trial of the OX40 agonist ivuxolimab. This sequence was found in an adult with an advanced solid tumor such as melanoma, head and neck, liver or kidney cancer. This chain's CDR3 is CASSPFLGGGEFYTEAFF. The CDR3 region has the DNA TGCGCCAGCAGCCCCTTTTTAGGAGGGGGCGAATTCTACACTGAAGCTTTCTTT.